Each of the 25 T cell receptor beta chains below was sequenced from the same sample in a study of shared clonotypes between healthy human individuals. Clones were read by immunoSEQ multiplex PCR, and TCRdb kept only the in-frame ones, dropping some. This table has about 1.5 million clones, 96% appearing once. The sequenced sample was naive CD4+ T cells sorted from blood. Subset denoted: CD45RA+ positively selected. The receptors here all came from a man under 40 in good health.

This clone was counted a single time. CDR3 protein: CASSADRGEQYF. DNA of the CDR3: TGTGCCAGCAGCGCGGACCGGGGTGAGCAGTACTTC. V gene TRBV13 combines with J gene TRBJ2-7, with D possibly TRBD2 on 5 matching bases. Deletions cut 5 bases from V and 7 bases from J, with 12 bases between. The CDR3 has 12 residues. Germline CDR1 and CDR2: PRHDT and FYEKMQ (reference sequence).

The chain combines TRBV28 with TRBJ2-7; TRBD1 might be the D (6 bases). V was pared by 2 bases and J by 6 bases, with 14 bases between. The CDR3 runs 14 residues. Germline V CDR1 and CDR2: MDHEN, SYDVKM. CDR3 in amino acids: CASSLGQGSGEQYF. The CDR3 nucleotides are TGTGCCAGCAGTTTAGGTCAGGGGAGCGGCGAGCAGTACTTC.

The rearrangement uses TRBV5-1 and TRBJ1-5; 7 bases line up with TRBD1. J lost 3 bases, V lost 4 bases, and 4 bases had no gene match. The CDR3 contains 14 residues. Germline V gene sequence: CDR1 SGHRS, CDR2 YFSETQ. The CDR3: CASSPTGINQPQHF. The CDR3 nucleotides read TGCGCCAGCAGCCCGACAGGGATCAATCAGCCCCAGCATTTT.

This clone has just one count. This chain uses TRBV11-2 with TRBJ1-2; possible D gene TRBD1, 6 bases. The V gene lost 5 bases and the J gene lost 7 bases, with 14 bases spanning the gap. Germline CDR1 and CDR2: SGHAT and FQNNGV. There are 13 residues in the CDR3. The DNA of the CDR3 is TGTGCCAGCAGCCTCGGCAGGGGCGGTGGCTACACCTTC. Protein sequence: CASSLGRGGGYTF.

This clone came up once. The V gene is TRBV7-9, the J gene TRBJ2-3, with 11 bases matching TRBD2. The germline V gene has CDR1 SEHNR and CDR2 FQNEAQ (reference sequence). The V gene end was trimmed by 6 bases and the J gene end by 0 bases; junction bases not matched to a gene: 11. CDR3 length equals 18 residues. In DNA, the CDR3 is TGTGCCAGCAGACCTAGGGGGGGGACTAGCGGAAGCACAGATACGCAGTATTTT. Translation gives CASRPRGGTSGSTDTQYF.

This chain joins TRBV9 and TRBJ1-2; weak D call: TRBD1 (6 bases). Germline V gene sequence: CDR1 SGDLS, CDR2 YYNGEE. V lost 2 bases, J lost 2 bases, and 10 bases lay in between. CDR3 size: 14 residues. CDR3 in DNA: TGTGCCAGCAGCGTCACCCAGGGGAACTATGGCTACACCTTC. Translated: CASSVTQGNYGYTF.

The V and J genes are TRBV2 and TRBJ2-7; TRBD2 aligns across 7 bases. J lost 5 bases, V lost 6 bases, and 4 bases had no gene match. The CDR3 is made up of 12 amino acids. Per the germline V gene, CDR1 is SNHLY and CDR2 is FYNNEI. The CDR3 loop reads CASRGGRDEQYF. The CDR3 nucleotides read TGTGCCAGCAGGGGGGGGAGAGACGAGCAGTACTTC.

This chain links TRBV6-5 with TRBJ2-2, with 8 nucleotides matching TRBD1. The V gene end was trimmed by 4 bases and the J gene end by 4 bases; junction bases not matched to a gene: 2. Per the germline V gene, CDR1 is MNHEY and CDR2 is SVGAGI. This CDR3 contains 14 residues. This chain's CDR3 is CASSSGGGTGELFF. For the CDR3, the DNA is TGTGCCAGCAGTTCAGGGGGCGGCACCGGGGAGCTGTTTTTT.

The J gene is TRBJ2-3, the V gene TRBV5-1; 7 bases are shared with TRBD2. CDR3 length: 17 amino acids. Germline CDR1 is SGHRS and CDR2 is YFSETQ. The J segment lost 0 bases and the V segment lost 2 bases, leaving 9 bases of the junction unmatched. The CDR3 region is CASSFAPLAASTDTQYF. CDR3 sequence (DNA): TGCGCCAGCAGCTTCGCGCCTCTAGCGGCTAGCACAGATACGCAGTATTTT. Full variable domain (rest looked up from reference TRBV5-1 and TRBJ2-3): KAGVTQTPRYLIKTRGQQVTLSCSPISGHRSVSWYQQTPGQGLQFLFEYFSETQRNKGNFPGRFSGRQFSNSRSEMNVSTLELGDSALYLCASSFAPLAASTDTQYFGPGTRLTVL.

The chain joins TRBV10-3 to TRBJ1-4; D is uncertain. Looked up from germline, CDR1 is ENHRY and CDR2 is SYGVKD. CDR3 length: 15 amino acids. With 2 bases removed from V and 5 bases from J, the gap between germline ends came to 12 bases. The CDR3 DNA sequence: TGTGCCATCAGTGAGGATCAAACGGCAAATGAAAAACTGTTTTTT. As protein: CAISEDQTANEKLFF.

As to this clone: The sample holds other DNA sequences that translate to the same CDR3. The J gene is TRBJ2-5, the V gene TRBV7-6; D remains ambiguous. V was pared by 0 bases and J by 2 bases, with 1 base between. This CDR3 is built from 12 residues. Germline V gene lookup returns CDR1 SGHVS and CDR2 FNYEAQ. Here the CDR3 reads CASSLAQETQYF. CDR3 nucleotide sequence: TGTGCCAGCAGCTTAGCTCAAGAGACCCAGTACTTC.

A word on this clone: This CDR3 is also generated by other DNA sequences in the sample. This sequence joins TRBV5-1 and TRBJ2-7; the D is unclear. The CDR3 is 12 residues long. Germline loops: CDR1 SGHRS, CDR2 YFSETQ. V was shortened by 0 bases and J by 2 bases, with 3 bases between the two germline ends. The CDR3 spells CASSLGAYEQYF. In DNA form, the CDR3 reads TGCGCCAGCAGCTTGGGGGCCTACGAGCAGTACTTC.

The chain recombines TRBV19 with TRBJ1-5; D is unresolved. Deletions cut 1 base from V and 0 bases from J, with 7 bases between. The CDR3 has 15 amino acids. The germline V gene has CDR1 LNHDA and CDR2 SQIVND (reference sequence). CDR3 sequence reads: CASSIGGNSNQPQHF. Here the CDR3 DNA reads TGTGCCAGTAGTATAGGAGGAAATAGCAATCAGCCCCAGCATTTT.

Worth noting for this clone: The sample has other DNA sequences that encode this CDR3 too. The chain couples TRBV5-5 to TRBJ2-7; 8 bases map to TRBD1. The CDR3 extends over 14 amino acids. CDR1 and CDR2 from the germline V gene are SGHKS and YYEKEE (reference sequence). With 4 bases clipped from V and 4 bases from J, the junction kept 7 bases outside the gene matches. The CDR3 loop is CASSNGQGRYEQYF. CDR3 DNA: TGTGCCAGCAGCAACGGACAGGGTCGGTACGAGCAGTACTTC.

The chain has TRBV15 and TRBJ2-3; TRBD2 aligns across 7 bases. Germline V gene lookup returns CDR1 LNHNV and CDR2 YYDKDF (reference sequence). The junction had 11 bases not matched to a gene; V was cut back by 2 bases and J by 6 bases. The CDR3 contains 16 residues. The CDR3 sequence: CATSRTGTMLSDTQYF. The CDR3 DNA follows: TGTGCCACCAGCAGAACCGGGACTATGCTCTCCGATACGCAGTATTTT. Drawing the rest from reference TRBV15 and TRBJ2-3, the complete variable domain is DAMVIQNPRYQVTQFGKPVTLSCSQTLNHNVMYWYQQKSSQAPKLLFHYYDKDFNNEADTPDNFQSRRPNTSFCFLDIRSPGLGDTAMYLCATSRTGTMLSDTQYFGPGTRLTVL.

Details on this clone: The sample has other DNA sequences that encode this CDR3 too. The CDR3 here is CSAGQGYEQYF. Written as DNA, the CDR3 is TGCAGTGCAGGACAGGGCTACGAGCAGTACTTC. The chain has TRBV20-1 and TRBJ2-7; 8 positions agree with TRBD1. Germline V gives CDR1 DFQATT, CDR2 SNEGSKA (reference sequence). This CDR3 region has 11 residues. V shed 6 bases, J shed 3 bases, and the junction held 1 base outside the gene matches.

The gene calls are TRBV7-3 and TRBJ2-1; 12 positions match TRBD2. Trimming at V came to 5 bases and at J to 8 bases, leaving 7 bases not matched to a gene. The CDR3 consists of 15 residues. Looked up from germline, CDR1 is SGHTA and CDR2 is FQGTGA. The CDR3 here is CASSPRTSGTHEQFF. For the CDR3, the DNA is TGTGCCAGCAGCCCCCGGACTAGCGGGACCCATGAGCAGTTCTTC.

The chain carries TRBV2 and TRBJ2-2, with 8 bases identical to TRBD1. J lost 5 bases, V lost 3 bases, and 11 bases had no gene match. The CDR3 totals 17 residues. Per the germline V gene, CDR1 is SNHLY and CDR2 is FYNNEI. The CDR3 region has the DNA TGTGCCAGCAGTGACAGGGGGCGCAGAGGATGGACCGGGGAGCTGTTTTTT. Its translation: CASSDRGRRGWTGELFF. Filled out from reference TRBV2 and TRBJ2-2, the complete variable domain reads EPEVTQTPSHQVTQMGQEVILRCVPISNHLYFYWYRQILGQKVEFLVSFYNNEISEKSEIFDDQFSVERPDGSNFTLKIRSTKLEDSAMYFCASSDRGRRGWTGELFFGEGSRLTVL.

V and J are TRBV19 and TRBJ2-1; 8 nucleotides line up with TRBD1. Unmatched junction bases numbered 9, after V lost 6 bases and J lost 5 bases. Germline V gives CDR1 LNHDA, CDR2 SQIVND (reference sequence). The length of the CDR3 is 15 residues. CDR3 protein: CASSQIGQGHNEQFF. The DNA for the CDR3 is TGTGCCAGTAGCCAAATAGGACAGGGTCACAATGAGCAGTTCTTC.

A word on this clone: Other nucleotide sequences from this sample produce the same CDR3. V gene TRBV18 combines with J gene TRBJ2-2; the D is unclear. From germline, CDR1 is KGHSH and CDR2 LQKENI. The CDR3 spans 15 residues. V was trimmed by 6 bases and J by 0 bases, leaving 11 bases between them. CDR3 region: CASSPNGPNTGELFF. CDR3 nucleotides: TGTGCCAGCTCTCCCAACGGGCCGAACACCGGGGAGCTGTTTTTT.

The gene calls are TRBV2 and TRBJ2-1, with 13 bases identical to TRBD2. The CDR3 has 14 residues. The junction had 1 base not matched to a gene; V was cut back by 6 bases and J by 5 bases. CDR1 is SNHLY and CDR2 is FYNNEI in the germline V gene. In DNA form, the CDR3 reads TGTGCCAGCAGGGGACTAGCGGGAAACAATGAGCAGTTCTTC. Its protein is CASRGLAGNNEQFF.

The chain uses TRBV5-1 and TRBJ1-5; weak D call: TRBD1 (5 bases). Germline CDR1 reads SGHRS; CDR2 reads YFSETQ. Trimming took 0 bases from V and 2 from J, leaving 12 bases between them. The CDR3 loop spans 16 amino acids. The CDR3 bases are TGCGCCAGCAGCTTGGACGGGACTAAGGGCAATCAGCCCCAGCATTTT. Its protein is CASSLDGTKGNQPQHF.

This clone appeared a single time. This sequence joins TRBV5-5 and TRBJ2-1; D unresolved. This CDR3 is 15 amino acids long. V lost 3 bases, J lost 8 bases, and 18 bases lay in between. The germline V gene encodes CDR1 SGHKS and CDR2 YYEKEE (reference sequence). CDR3 coding DNA: TGTGCCAGCAGCTCCGACTCAGCCAGAGGCCATGAGCAGTTCTTC. This sequence encodes CASSSDSARGHEQFF.

In its sample, this clone was seen once. V and J are TRBV7-2 and TRBJ2-3; a weak D match, TRBD2 (6 bases). Trimming took 6 bases from V and 0 from J, leaving 22 bases between them. The CDR3 is made up of 18 amino acids. Germline V gene data show CDR1 as SGHTA and CDR2 as FQGNSA. CDR3 sequence reads: CASRHGEFAGPSTDTQYF. The CDR3 DNA reads as TGTGCCAGCAGGCATGGTGAATTCGCGGGGCCTAGCACAGATACGCAGTATTTT.

CDR3 sequence reads: CASSQDQASGTYTGELFF. CDR3 bases: TGCGCCAGCAGCCAAGATCAGGCTAGCGGGACCTACACCGGGGAGCTGTTTTTT. The rearrangement uses TRBV4-1 and TRBJ2-2; 9 bases fit TRBD2. Germline CDR1 reads MGHRA; CDR2 reads YSYEKL. Trimming removed 0 bases from V and 3 bases from J; junction bases left unmatched: 8. The CDR3 extends over 18 amino acids.